These 22 T cell receptor beta chains originate from one sample sequenced in a study of OX40 agonist ivuxolimab in advanced cancers. The method was immunoSEQ multiplex PCR; TCRdb's version includes in-frame clones alone and lacks a portion of them. The sample holds over 10,000 clones, around 80% seen once. This specimen consisted of CD4+ or CD8+ T cells sorted from blood, obtained in a trial of the OX40 agonist ivuxolimab. The receptor set was obtained from an adult with an advanced solid tumor such as melanoma, head and neck, liver or kidney cancer.

This clone was observed a few times. The rearrangement uses TRBV11-1 and TRBJ2-5; 10 positions agree with TRBD2. Germline CDR1 SGHAT, CDR2 FQDESV (reference sequence). V trimming: 4 bases; J trimming: 2 bases; junction bases outside the gene matches: 4. The CDR3 has 15 amino acids. The CDR3 DNA follows: TGTGCCAGCAGCTCGGGGACTAGCGCGCAAGAGACCCAGTACTTC. Its translation: CASSSGTSAQETQYF.

This clone was seen a few times. V gene TRBV6-5 combines with J gene TRBJ2-3; 9 bases are a match to TRBD2. This CDR3 comprises 15 residues. V gave up 6 bases and J gave up 5 bases; unmatched junction bases: 9. Germline V gene sequence: CDR1 MNHEY, CDR2 SVGAGI. DNA for the CDR3: TGTGCCAGCAGCACGATTAGCGGGAGAGGAGATACGCAGTATTTT. As protein: CASSTISGRGDTQYF.

CDR3 DNA sequence: TGCGCCAGCAGGCCCGGGACAGGGGGCGGTATCACTGAAGCTTTCTTT. It encodes CASRPGTGGGITEAFF. V usage is TRBV5-1 and J usage is TRBJ1-1; 12 bases agree with TRBD1. CDR1 SGHRS and CDR2 YFSETQ come from the germline V gene. The junction had 9 bases not matched to a gene; V was cut back by 5 bases and J by 4 bases. The CDR3 is 16 amino acids.

The chain couples TRBV29-1 to TRBJ2-7; 9 bases are shared with TRBD1. V was clipped by 0 bases and J by 6 bases; unmatched bases: 6. Germline loops: CDR1 SQVTM, CDR2 ANQGSEA. This CDR3 spans 14 amino acids. Here the CDR3 DNA reads TGCAGCGTTGAAGATCGCGGACAGGGGCTCGAGCAGTACTTC. Its translation: CSVEDRGQGLEQYF.

V and J are TRBV30 and TRBJ1-6; D call uncertain. Trimming took off 5 bases at V and 5 bases at J, with 7 bases between the two ends. The length of the CDR3 is 12 residues. Germline values: CDR1 GTSNPN, CDR2 SVGIG (reference sequence). As DNA, the CDR3 is TGTGCCTGGGCGCCGGATAATTCACCCCTCCACTTT. As protein: CAWAPDNSPLHF.

The V gene is TRBV7-8, the J gene TRBJ1-5; D is perhaps TRBD1 (6 bases). The CDR3 spans 21 residues. The germline V gene encodes CDR1 SGHVS and CDR2 FQNEAQ. Trimming pared 4 bases from V and 3 bases from J, leaving 31 bases between. This CDR3 is CASSSLLIGQTGKDNNQPQHF. The CDR3 DNA sequence: TGTGCCAGCAGCTCGCTACTGATAGGACAGACCGGCAAAGATAACAATCAGCCCCAGCATTTT.

The chain is built from TRBV9 and TRBJ2-7, with 9 bases fitting TRBD1. CDR3 size: 14 residues. V lost 4 bases, J lost 3 bases, and 5 bases stayed unmatched. The V gene's germline CDR1 is SGDLS and CDR2 YYNGEE. The CDR3 DNA reads TGTGCCAGCAGCCTTGGGACAGGGAGCTACGAGCAGTACTTC. It codes for CASSLGTGSYEQYF. The full variable domain, rest sourced from reference TRBV9 and TRBJ2-7, is DSGVTQTPKHLITATGQRVTLRCSPRSGDLSVYWYQQSLDQGLQFLIQYYNGEERAKGNILERFSAQQFPDLHSELNLSSLELGDSALYFCASSLGTGSYEQYFGPGTRLTVT.

The chain carries TRBV7-9 and TRBJ1-5; D is unresolved. This CDR3 comprises 14 residues. V was pared by 10 bases and J by 4 bases, with 17 bases between. From germline, CDR1 is SEHNR and CDR2 FQNEAQ (reference sequence). This CDR3 reads CATRPVGNNQPQHF. The CDR3 DNA follows: TGTGCCACCAGACCGGTGGGGAATAATCAGCCCCAGCATTTT.

This clone was seen a single time. The rearrangement uses TRBV5-1 and TRBJ2-1; D uncertain. The CDR3 spans 11 residues. V shed 2 bases and J shed 7 bases, with 4 bases lying between them. Germline CDR1 SGHRS, CDR2 YFSETQ. DNA of the CDR3: TGCGCCAGCAGCTTCGGAAATGAGCAGTTCTTC. Translated: CASSFGNEQFF.

This clone qualifies as medium-sized. The gene calls are TRBV19 and TRBJ2-7, with 7 bases matching TRBD1. V was pared by 5 bases and J by 3 bases, with 7 bases of the junction left unmatched. The germline V gene encodes CDR1 LNHDA and CDR2 SQIVND (reference sequence). The CDR3 is made up of 14 amino acids. The CDR3, as DNA: TGTGCCAGTAGTGGTCCGGGACAGCACTACGAGCAGTACTTC. Translation: CASSGPGQHYEQYF.

The chain uses TRBV6-6 and TRBJ2-2; D not certain. This CDR3 is 11 amino acids long. V dropped 8 bases and J dropped 7 bases, with 8 bases sitting between them. CDR1 is MNHNY and CDR2 is SVGAGI in the germline V gene (reference sequence). CDR3 in DNA: TGTGCCAGCGGAAAGAGCGGGGAGCTGTTTTTT. This translates into CASGKSGELFF.

A remark on this clone: One junction end does not reproduce the germline sequence, and a read error may be involved. The chain uses TRBV11-2 and TRBJ1-2; D is unresolved. The CDR3 covers 13 residues. The germline CDR1 and CDR2 sequences are SGHAT and FQNNGV. This CDR3 reads CASGPWLDYGHTF. CDR3 nucleotides: TGTGCCAGCGGTCCTTGGCTCGACTATGGCCACACCTTC.

This chain joins TRBV30 and TRBJ2-7; 9 positions agree with TRBD1. The CDR3 spans 16 residues. Germline lookup yields CDR1 GTSNPN and CDR2 SVGIG (reference sequence). V shed 3 bases, J shed 2 bases, and the junction held 11 bases outside the gene matches. The CDR3 DNA follows: TGTGCCTGGAGCTCTTCCCCCGGGACAGGGACCTACGAGCAGTACTTC. It specifies CAWSSSPGTGTYEQYF.

J is TRBJ2-1 and V is TRBV6-4; possibly TRBD1 for D (6 bases). Trimming stripped 2 bases from V and 5 bases from J, with 7 bases between. Germline lookup yields CDR1 MRHNA and CDR2 SNTAGT. The CDR3 length is 13 residues. This chain's CDR3 is CASSDGDNNEQFF. The CDR3 DNA reads TGTGCCAGCAGTGACGGGGACAACAATGAGCAGTTCTTC.

Only one count was recorded for this clone. The V call is TRBV10-3, the J call TRBJ2-5; no definite D call. There are 13 residues in the CDR3. V lost 0 bases, J lost 4 bases, and 6 bases lay in between. The germline CDR1 and CDR2 sequences are ENHRY and SYGVKD. The CDR3 sequence is CAISESRPETQYF. CDR3 bases: TGTGCCATCAGTGAGTCGAGGCCAGAGACCCAGTACTTC.

Judged by abundance, this clone is medium-sized. The chain carries TRBV4-2 and TRBJ2-1; the match to TRBD2 covers 9 bases. CDR3 size: 16 residues. After removal of 4 bases from V and 7 bases from J, the junction contained 11 bases not matched to a gene. The germline gives CDR1 LGHNA, CDR2 YNFKEQ. CDR3 bases: TGTGCCAGCAGCCTTACCCCGGCTAGCGGGATTAATGAGCAGTTCTTC. It codes for CASSLTPASGINEQFF.

The chain has TRBV27 and TRBJ2-1; no clear D gene. Deletions cut 3 bases from V and 2 bases from J, with 5 bases between. The germline V gene has CDR1 MNHEY and CDR2 SMNVEV (reference sequence). The CDR3 has 13 residues. This chain's CDR3 is CASSLGTYNEQFF. The DNA for the CDR3 is TGTGCCAGCAGTTTGGGGACCTACAATGAGCAGTTCTTC.

This clone is categorized as medium-sized. The V gene is TRBV9, the J gene TRBJ1-5, with unresolved D. Germline V CDR1 and CDR2: SGDLS, YYNGEE. This CDR3 has 13 residues. Trimming cost V 3 bases and J 4 bases, with 8 bases left between them. CDR3 DNA: TGTGCCAGCAGCGAGGATTGGAATCAGCCCCAGCATTTT. It is translated as CASSEDWNQPQHF.

J is TRBJ2-7 and V is TRBV13, with TRBD1 as a possible D gene (6 bases). V was clipped by 10 bases and J by 5 bases, with 18 bases between them. This CDR3 comprises 13 residues. The germline V gene encodes CDR1 PRHDT and CDR2 FYEKMQ (reference sequence). CDR3 protein: CATSAQQGHEQYF. The CDR3, as DNA: TGTGCCACCAGTGCCCAACAGGGCCACGAGCAGTACTTC.

This clone turned up a few times. V and J are TRBV9 and TRBJ1-3; no reliable D call. Deletions cut 4 bases from V and 0 bases from J, with 8 bases between. The CDR3 spans 14 residues. Germline CDR1 is SGDLS and CDR2 is YYNGEE. The chain's CDR3 is CASSPAVSGNTIYF. In nucleotides, the CDR3 is TGTGCCAGCAGCCCAGCGGTCTCTGGAAACACCATATATTTT.

J is TRBJ2-7 and V is TRBV5-6; 8 bases fit TRBD2. Unmatched junction bases numbered 2, after V lost 4 bases and J lost 2 bases. CDR3 size: 13 residues. Per the germline V gene, CDR1 is SGHDT and CDR2 is YYEEEE. The DNA of the CDR3 is TGTGCCAGCAGCCATAGCGGGGCCTACGAGCAGTACTTC. It codes for CASSHSGAYEQYF.

Here the CDR3 reads CASSRYRGDYGYTF. The DNA of the CDR3 is TGTGCCAGCAGCCGCTACAGGGGTGACTATGGCTACACCTTC. J is TRBJ1-2 and V is TRBV7-9, with 7 bases matching TRBD1. The CDR3 length is 14 residues. Germline loops: CDR1 SEHNR, CDR2 FQNEAQ (reference sequence). After removal of 5 bases from V and 3 bases from J, the junction contained 6 bases not matched to a gene.